A single sample gave rise to the 27 T cell receptor beta chains below, sequenced in a study of cytomegalovirus exposure and HLA in healthy donors. This PCR relied on a set of 60 Vbeta primers and 13 Jbeta primers. Assay: immunoSEQ multiplex PCR; the TCRdb copy retains only in-frame clones and omits some. The table has around 100,000 clones, 65% to 75% seen once. Sequencing was carried out using PBMCs. Receptors originate from a man aged 25-45 years in good health and CMV-seropositive.

The chain carries TRBV5-1 and TRBJ2-5; 7 bases map to TRBD2. Germline V lookup: CDR1 SGHRS, CDR2 YFSETQ. The V gene end was trimmed by 4 bases and the J gene end by 5 bases; junction bases not matched to a gene: 5. The CDR3 covers 13 residues. The CDR3 nucleotides are TGCGCCAGCAGCCCTCAGGGAGGGGAGACCCAGTACTTC. As protein: CASSPQGGETQYF.

This chain joins TRBV7-6 and TRBJ2-5, with 8 bases fitting TRBD1. This CDR3 spans 14 amino acids. V shed 7 bases, J shed 5 bases, and the junction held 9 bases outside the gene matches. The germline V gene encodes CDR1 SGHVS and CDR2 FNYEAQ. CDR3 sequence: CASTQDRVWETQYF. CDR3 sequence (DNA): TGTGCCAGCACTCAGGACAGGGTTTGGGAGACCCAGTACTTC.

The chain is built from TRBV7-2 and TRBJ2-5, with TRBD2 identical over 8 bases. The CDR3 is made up of 14 amino acids. V lost 4 bases, J lost 5 bases, and 6 bases stayed unmatched. From germline, CDR1 is SGHTA and CDR2 FQGNSA. The CDR3 protein is CASSSRGGVETQYF. The DNA for the CDR3 is TGTGCCAGCAGCTCTCGGGGGGGCGTCGAGACCCAGTACTTC.

The rearrangement links TRBV7-7 to TRBJ2-1; 9 positions agree with TRBD1. Germline V CDR1 and CDR2: SSHAT, FNYEAQ (reference sequence). Trimming took 5 bases from V and 10 from J; bases not matched to a gene: 12. This CDR3 spans 15 amino acids. This CDR3 is CASSLQGAPVMEQFF. CDR3 DNA: TGTGCCAGCAGCCTACAGGGGGCGCCGGTAATGGAGCAGTTCTTC.

This clone was observed once. The rearrangement uses TRBV5-4 and TRBJ2-2, with TRBD2 identical over 9 bases. CDR3 length equals 16 residues. The trim removed 2 bases at V and 5 bases at J, leaving 7 bases unmatched. Germline V gene sequence: CDR1 SGHNT, CDR2 YYREEE (reference sequence). CDR3 sequence (DNA): TGTGCCAGCAGCTTACTAATAGCGGGGGTGACCGGGGAGCTGTTTTTT. Encoded protein: CASSLLIAGVTGELFF.

This clone was detected only a few times. The V gene is TRBV10-1, the J gene TRBJ1-1; D gene ambiguous. Trimming cost V 0 bases and J 4 bases, with 9 bases left between them. CDR3 length: 14 residues. CDR1 and CDR2 (germline): WNHNN, SYGVQD (reference sequence). CDR3: CASSESAGPTEAFF. The CDR3 coding sequence is TGCGCCAGCAGTGAGTCGGCGGGTCCCACTGAAGCTTTCTTT.

V gene TRBV27 combines with J gene TRBJ2-2; 7 bases agree with TRBD1. V lost 3 bases, J lost 7 bases, and 8 bases stayed unmatched. CDR1 and CDR2 (germline): MNHEY, SMNVEV (reference sequence). The length of the CDR3 is 15 residues. Here the CDR3 DNA reads TGTGCCAGCAGTTTCCTTGACAGGGTTGGCGGGGAGCTGTTTTTT. Its translation is CASSFLDRVGGELFF.

This clone was detected only once. The DNA for the CDR3 is TGTGCCATCCAACGGGGGAACACTGAAGCTTTCTTT. The encoded protein is CAIQRGNTEAFF. This rearrangement joins TRBV10-3 to TRBJ1-1; D remains unclear. V lost 8 bases, J lost 1 base, and 8 bases lay in between. Germline lookup yields CDR1 ENHRY and CDR2 SYGVKD. This CDR3 is built from 12 residues.

The rearrangement uses TRBV7-3 and TRBJ2-5; TRBD1 might be the D (6 bases). The CDR3 runs 13 residues. From germline, CDR1 is SGHTA and CDR2 FQGTGA. The V and J ends lost 3 bases and 5 bases respectively, with 10 bases between them. The CDR3: CASSLGHGETQYF. DNA for the CDR3: TGTGCCAGCAGCTTGGGACACGGGGAGACCCAGTACTTC.

The V gene is TRBV30, the J gene TRBJ2-7; the match to TRBD2 covers 8 bases. J lost 0 bases, V lost 3 bases, and 4 bases had no gene match. Germline loops: CDR1 GTSNPN, CDR2 SVGIG (reference sequence). There are 14 residues in the CDR3. CDR3 sequence reads: CAWRPSGLSYEQYF. DNA of the CDR3: TGTGCCTGGAGGCCTAGCGGGCTCTCCTACGAGCAGTACTTC.

This CDR3 is CSVGPASGGETQYF. The CDR3 nucleotides read TGCAGCGTTGGTCCGGCTAGCGGCGGAGAGACCCAGTACTTC. This chain joins TRBV29-1 and TRBJ2-5; 7 nucleotides line up with TRBD2. CDR1 SQVTM and CDR2 ANQGSEA come from the germline V gene. The CDR3 totals 14 residues. V shed 4 bases, J shed 4 bases, and the junction held 9 bases outside the gene matches.

V usage is TRBV28 and J usage is TRBJ2-7; TRBD1 aligns across 7 bases. CDR1 and CDR2 from the germline V gene are MDHEN and SYDVKM. This CDR3 is 14 amino acids long. Trimming cost V 4 bases and J 3 bases; bases outside gene matches: 6. The CDR3 region is CASSSLAGGYEQYF. As DNA, the CDR3 is TGTGCCAGCAGTTCCCTGGCAGGGGGCTACGAGCAGTACTTC. The full variable domain, with the rest looked up from reference TRBV28 and TRBJ2-7, is DVKVTQSSRYLVKRTGEKVFLECVQDMDHENMFWYRQDPGLGLRLIYFSYDVKMKEKGDIPEGYSVSREKKERFSLILESASTNQTSMYLCASSSLAGGYEQYFGPGTRLTVT.

V is TRBV30 and J is TRBJ1-6; a possible D gene is TRBD1 (6 bases). The CDR3 runs to 15 residues. In germline, CDR1 is GTSNPN, CDR2 SVGIG (reference sequence). V was clipped by 5 bases and J by 10 bases, with 21 bases between them. CDR3 region: CAWEETLDRTSPLHF. In nucleotides, the CDR3 is TGTGCCTGGGAAGAAACCCTTGACAGGACCTCACCCCTCCACTTT.

This chain links TRBV2 with TRBJ2-7; D unresolved. Germline lookup yields CDR1 SNHLY and CDR2 FYNNEI. V lost 4 bases to trimming and J lost 2 bases, with 15 bases between them. The CDR3 length is 15 residues. The CDR3 region is CASSGGQADTYEQYF. CDR3 in DNA: TGTGCCAGCAGTGGTGGTCAGGCAGATACCTACGAGCAGTACTTC.

The rearrangement joins TRBV9 to TRBJ1-4; D gene uncertain. The germline CDR1 and CDR2 sequences are SGDLS and YYNGEE. The V gene lost 3 bases and the J gene lost 3 bases, with 12 bases spanning the gap. The CDR3 has 15 residues. The CDR3 is CASSGGPLANEKLFF. Here the CDR3 DNA reads TGTGCCAGCAGCGGCGGGCCCCTGGCTAATGAAAAACTGTTTTTT.

The chain recombines TRBV5-6 with TRBJ2-2; 8 bases line up with TRBD1. V lost 6 bases to trimming and J lost 3 bases; unmatched junction nucleotides: 4. The CDR3 consists of 14 residues. Germline-derived CDR1 and CDR2 are SGHDT and YYEEEE. CDR3 amino acids: CASTRTGHTGELFF. DNA for the CDR3: TGTGCCAGCACGAGGACAGGGCACACCGGGGAGCTGTTTTTT.

The CDR3 DNA follows: TGTGCCAGCAGCTCACAGGGGGCGAGGGGCACAGATACGCAGTATTTT. Translation gives CASSSQGARGTDTQYF. The chain employs TRBV7-2 and TRBJ2-3; 9 bases fit TRBD1. V trimming: 4 bases; J trimming: 1 base; junction bases outside the gene matches: 6. The CDR3 consists of 16 residues. CDR1 is SGHTA, CDR2 FQGNSA, per germline. The full variable domain, rest sourced from reference TRBV7-2 and TRBJ2-3, is GAGVSQSPSNKVTEKGKDVELRCDPISGHTALYWYRQSLGQGLEFLIYFQGNSAPDKSGLPSDRFSAERTGGSVSTLTIQRTQQEDSAVYLCASSSQGARGTDTQYFGPGTRLTVL.

This chain connects TRBV19 to TRBJ1-3; D gene unclear. The CDR3 sequence is 13 residues long. V shed 8 bases and J shed 3 bases, with 11 bases lying between them. Germline V CDR1 and CDR2: LNHDA, SQIVND (reference sequence). In DNA form, the CDR3 reads TGTGCCAGTGAAGGTGGAGATGGAAACACCATATATTTT. Protein sequence: CASEGGDGNTIYF.

The gene calls are TRBV28 and TRBJ1-2, with 8 bases fitting TRBD1. The length of the CDR3 is 15 residues. V lost 5 bases to trimming and J lost 7 bases; unmatched junction nucleotides: 12. Germline V gene sequence: CDR1 MDHEN, CDR2 SYDVKM. The CDR3 here is CASSTSGGGGTGYTF. The DNA of the CDR3 is TGTGCCAGCAGTACTTCAGGGGGCGGGGGTACTGGCTACACCTTC.

This clone was counted only a few times. The rearrangement uses TRBV30 and TRBJ2-1, with 8 bases matching TRBD1. Unmatched junction bases numbered 6, after V lost 4 bases and J lost 4 bases. Germline CDR1 reads GTSNPN; CDR2 reads SVGIG (reference sequence). This CDR3 is built from 14 residues. The CDR3 is CAWMPGQEYNEQFF. For the CDR3, the DNA is TGTGCCTGGATGCCGGGACAGGAATACAATGAGCAGTTCTTC.

Only a few counts were recorded for this clone. CDR3 amino acids: CASSKGGAGANVLTF. In DNA form, the CDR3 reads TGTGCCAGCAGCAAAGGGGGCGCTGGGGCCAACGTCCTGACTTTC. The J gene is TRBJ2-6, the V gene TRBV21-1; TRBD1 reflects the table's D call only, with no check against the DNA. TRBV21-1 is a pseudogene. The CDR3 runs 15 residues.

J is TRBJ2-1 and V is TRBV28, with 8 positions matching TRBD1. J was trimmed by 4 bases and V by 8 bases; bases with no gene match: 10. Germline lookup yields CDR1 MDHEN and CDR2 SYDVKM. The CDR3 loop spans 15 amino acids. CDR3 loop: CASPNRDRSYNEQFF. The CDR3 DNA follows: TGTGCCAGCCCAAACCGGGACAGGAGTTACAATGAGCAGTTCTTC. Together with reference TRBV28 and TRBJ2-1, the CDR3 gives the full variable domain: DVKVTQSSRYLVKRTGEKVFLECVQDMDHENMFWYRQDPGLGLRLIYFSYDVKMKEKGDIPEGYSVSREKKERFSLILESASTNQTSMYLCASPNRDRSYNEQFFGPGTRLTVL.

The chain is built from TRBV27 and TRBJ2-2; TRBD2 matches 8 bases. The germline gives CDR1 MNHEY, CDR2 SMNVEV (reference sequence). The CDR3 is 15 amino acids. The V segment lost 5 bases and the J segment 4 bases; nucleotides outside the gene matches: 6. The CDR3 is CASSSSGAGTGELFF. In nucleotides, the CDR3 is TGTGCCAGCAGTAGTAGCGGGGCCGGCACCGGGGAGCTGTTTTTT.

In DNA form, the CDR3 reads TGCGCCAGCAGCTTGAGCCCGGGTGGGACAGATACGCAGTATTTT. This codes for CASSLSPGGTDTQYF. The chain recombines TRBV5-1 with TRBJ2-3; D is unresolved. V was trimmed by 1 base and J by 3 bases, leaving 12 bases between them. The V gene's germline CDR1 is SGHRS and CDR2 YFSETQ. CDR3 length: 15 residues. The variable domain in full, completed from reference TRBV5-1 and TRBJ2-3, reads KAGVTQTPRYLIKTRGQQVTLSCSPISGHRSVSWYQQTPGQGLQFLFEYFSETQRNKGNFPGRFSGRQFSNSRSEMNVSTLELGDSALYLCASSLSPGGTDTQYFGPGTRLTVL.

The chain couples TRBV28 to TRBJ2-5; D is unclear. The V and J ends lost 4 bases and 4 bases respectively, with 16 bases between them. The V gene's germline CDR1 is MDHEN and CDR2 SYDVKM. This CDR3 is 15 amino acids long. The CDR3, as DNA: TGTGCCAGCAGTTCTCTCAGAGGTTGGAGAGAGACCCAGTACTTC. The encoded protein is CASSSLRGWRETQYF.

V is TRBV12-5 and J is TRBJ2-7; D is possibly TRBD1 (5 bases). V lost 0 bases and J 3 bases, leaving 15 bases between the germline ends. This CDR3 spans 16 amino acids. The V gene's germline CDR1 is LGHNT and CDR2 FRNRAP. CDR3 sequence: CASGLVNTGGFYEQYF. The CDR3 nucleotides read TGTGCTAGTGGTTTGGTAAATACAGGTGGATTCTACGAGCAGTACTTC.

The chain couples TRBV7-2 to TRBJ1-2; no definite D call. The length of the CDR3 is 16 residues. Germline CDR1 reads SGHTA; CDR2 reads FQGNSA. The V end lost 0 bases, the J end lost 1 base, and 12 bases lay between the germline ends. CDR3 protein: CASSLAASGLNYGYTF. The CDR3 region has the DNA TGTGCCAGCAGCTTAGCGGCCAGTGGACTTAACTATGGCTACACCTTC.